These T cell receptor beta chains were read from a single sample in a study of shared clonotypes between healthy human individuals. TCRdb keeps only in-frame clones here, not all; method: immunoSEQ multiplex PCR. The repertoire holds about 1 million clones, more than 75% seen once, with more than 0.5% in the top ten. Sequenced: memory CD4+ T cells from PBMCs. The receptor set was obtained from a man in his late teens or twenties in good health. Some clones in this sample may be carry-over from other donors' samples. Each CDR3 is given with its conserved first and last residue. A D gene is named only where the DNA matches it firmly. The size field is filled for only some rows; it gives once, few, many or a size class.

>TRBJ2-7|.|TRBV27|.
CASSNRDPSGQYF
>TRBJ2-7|.|TRBV5-5|few
CASSLAARPSYEQYF
>TRBJ2-7|.|TRBV4-1|.
CASSLRSNLGDEQYF
>TRBJ1-1|.|TRBV18|.
CASSPDRHTEAFF
>TRBJ2-5|TRBD2|TRBV11-3|.
CASSTTGGQETQYF
>TRBJ1-2|.|TRBV28|.
CASSEVLTYGYTF
>TRBJ2-5|TRBD1|TRBV5-6|.
CASSLQGAETQYF
>TRBJ1-1|TRBD1|TRBV9|.
CASSPPWGTGNTEAFF
>TRBJ2-7|.|TRBV28|.
CASRLYLAGEQYF
>TRBJ2-3|TRBD2|TRBV25-1|.
CASSPALAGGPNTQYF
>TRBJ2-7|.|TRBV28|.
CASSLRWYEQYF
>TRBJ1-3|.|TRBV7-2|few
CASSLPGANTIYF
>TRBJ1-2|.|TRBV4-3|.
CASSQDRQGWNGYTF
>TRBJ2-2|.|TRBV6-5|.
CASMVTGELFF
>TRBJ2-7|.|TRBV21-1|.
CATPGVDKPYEQYF
>TRBJ2-7|TRBD2|TRBV4-1|few
CASSQTPTSGSYEQYF
>TRBJ2-7|.|TRBV7-9|few
CASSLDGGLAASYEQYF
>TRBJ2-1|TRBD2|TRBV5-1|once
CASSSLAGSYNEQFF
>TRBJ1-5|.|TRBV19|.
CASSPEGTLGNQPQHF
>TRBJ2-2|.|TRBV7-9|.
CASSLALGTMNTGELFF
>TRBJ2-2|.|TRBV6-5|.
CASSTANTGELFF
>TRBJ1-1|TRBD1|TRBV16|.
CASSQSTGGYGEAFF
>TRBJ2-7|TRBD1|TRBV19|.
CASKDRASNEQYF
>TRBJ2-3|.|TRBV4-3|.
CASSQGTSVRSTDTQYF
>TRBJ2-7|TRBD1|TRBV7-6|few
CASSLDAGQGYEQYF
>TRBJ2-3|.|TRBV18|.
CASSLSTDTQYF
>TRBJ1-2|.|TRBV2|many
CASSEHYGYTF
>TRBJ1-5|.|TRBV5-5|.
CASSPSGTYQPQHF